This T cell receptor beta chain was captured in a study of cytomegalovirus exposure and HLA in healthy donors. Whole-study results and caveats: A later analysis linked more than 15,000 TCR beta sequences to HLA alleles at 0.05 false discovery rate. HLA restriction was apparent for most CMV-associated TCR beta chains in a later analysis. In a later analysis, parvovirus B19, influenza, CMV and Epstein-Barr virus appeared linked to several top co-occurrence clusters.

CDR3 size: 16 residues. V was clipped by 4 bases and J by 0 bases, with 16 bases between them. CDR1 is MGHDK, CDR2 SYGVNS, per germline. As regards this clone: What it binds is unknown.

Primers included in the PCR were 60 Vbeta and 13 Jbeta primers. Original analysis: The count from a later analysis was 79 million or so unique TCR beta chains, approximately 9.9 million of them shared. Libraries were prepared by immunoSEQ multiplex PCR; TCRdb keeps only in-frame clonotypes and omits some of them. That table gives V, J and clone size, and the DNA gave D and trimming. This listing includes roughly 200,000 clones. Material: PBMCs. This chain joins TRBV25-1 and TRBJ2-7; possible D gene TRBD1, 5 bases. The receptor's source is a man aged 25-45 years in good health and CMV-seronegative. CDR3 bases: TGTGCCAGCAGTGCGTGGCAGGGCGATCCCTCCTACGAGCAGTACTTC. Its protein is CASSAWQGDPSYEQYF.